The 21 T cell receptor beta chains below come from one sample, sequenced in a study of CXCR3-negative and CXCR3-positive naive CD8 T cells. In preparing the TRB cDNA libraries, 5' RACE with UMI labels was used. TCRdb re-called the 5' RACE reads; one entry per CDR3 protein, DNA not given. This repertoire includes 70,000 to 100,000 distinct CDR3 sequences. The sequenced sample was naive CXCR3- CD8+ T cells from blood. Subset reported: CD45RO-CCR7+CD27+CD95- naive CD8+ T cells lacking CXCR3 (TNR3-). These receptors were obtained from a human donor in good health. Some clones in this sample may be carry-over from other donors' samples.

The chain uses TRBV5-5 and TRBJ2-5. CDR1 and CDR2 (germline): SGHKS, YYEKEE (reference sequence). This CDR3 contains 11 residues. CDR3 loop: CASSLMETQYF.

CDR3 protein: CASRGGANYEQYF. The genes are TRBV28 and TRBJ2-7; with no DNA, the TCRdb D assignment of TRBD1 cannot be verified. Germline CDR1 MDHEN, CDR2 SYDVKM. There are 13 residues in the CDR3.

This chain links TRBV18 with TRBJ2-1; without DNA, the TCRdb call of TRBD1 cannot be checked. The CDR3 covers 14 residues. Germline V gene data show CDR1 as KGHSH and CDR2 as LQKENI. The CDR3 loop is CASSKGQGTDEQFF.

This sequence joins TRBV3-1 and TRBJ2-3; TCRdb names TRBD2, which stays unverified in the absence of DNA. The length of the CDR3 is 14 residues. In germline, CDR1 is LGHDT, CDR2 YNNKEL (reference sequence). CDR3 residues: CASSLRDFTDTQYF.

V is TRBV7-9 and J is TRBJ2-3; TCRdb selects TRBD2, and the lack of DNA leaves this call unchecked. CDR3 length: 17 residues. CDR1 is SEHNR, CDR2 FQNEAQ, per germline (reference sequence). CDR3 sequence: CASSPGGLAGSSDTQYF. Supplemented by reference TRBV7-9 and TRBJ2-3, the full variable domain reads DTGVSQNPRHKITKRGQNVTFRCDPISEHNRLYWYRQTLGQGPEFLTYFQNEAQLEKSRLLSDRFSAERPKGSFSTLEIQRTEQGDSAMYLCASSPGGLAGSSDTQYFGPGTRLTVL.

The gene calls are TRBV10-3 and TRBJ1-2; TCRdb proposes TRBD1, but this gene call is untestable without DNA. The CDR3 runs 15 residues. CDR1 ENHRY and CDR2 SYGVKD come from the germline V gene. The CDR3 reads CAISRDREHNYGYTF.

The rearrangement links TRBV28 to TRBJ1-6; the D call from TCRdb, TRBD1, cannot be confirmed without DNA. The CDR3 totals 14 residues. Germline CDR1 reads MDHEN; CDR2 reads SYDVKM. Here the CDR3 reads CASRDRDTNSPLHF.

CDR3 loop: CSARGQGVAINYGYTF. The gene calls are TRBV20-1 and TRBJ1-2; TCRdb's assignment of TRBD1 cannot be checked, as there is no DNA. Germline assignment: CDR1 DFQATT and CDR2 SNEGSKA (reference sequence). The CDR3 sequence is 16 residues long.

CDR3 in amino acids: CASSEGTGGPFEQFF. The chain uses TRBV2 and TRBJ2-1; as DNA is missing, the TRBD2 call by TCRdb cannot be tested. Germline V lookup: CDR1 SNHLY, CDR2 FYNNEI. The CDR3 is 15 residues long.

The chain couples TRBV7-9 to TRBJ2-3; TCRdb lists TRBD2, though no DNA is available to test this call. There are 15 residues in the CDR3. Germline CDR1 SEHNR, CDR2 FQNEAQ (reference sequence). The CDR3 protein is CASSSLGLSTDTQYF.

V and J are TRBV29-1 and TRBJ2-7; the TRBD2 assignment by TCRdb is unverifiable without DNA. CDR3 size: 15 residues. Germline values: CDR1 SQVTM, CDR2 ANQGSEA. CDR3 residues: CSVLPLGKESYEQYF.

The J gene is TRBJ2-7, the V gene TRBV20-1; TCRdb's assignment of TRBD1 cannot be checked, as there is no DNA. Germline V gives CDR1 DFQATT, CDR2 SNEGSKA (reference sequence). The CDR3 runs 15 residues. The CDR3 spells CSARDRQGASYEQYF.

The rearrangement uses TRBV19 and TRBJ2-2. From germline, CDR1 is LNHDA and CDR2 SQIVND (reference sequence). The CDR3 has 13 amino acids. The CDR3 here is CASSIATSGELFF.

This rearrangement joins TRBV5-1 to TRBJ2-7; TCRdb designates TRBD2, a call that cannot be tested without DNA. CDR1 SGHRS and CDR2 YFSETQ come from the germline V gene. The CDR3 has 15 amino acids. The CDR3 is CASSAGLAGRYEQYF.

The CDR3 loop is CASSFGGHSAYEQYF. This chain uses TRBV7-8 with TRBJ2-7; the D gene TCRdb calls, TRBD1, cannot be checked with no DNA. In germline, CDR1 is SGHVS, CDR2 FQNEAQ. This CDR3 contains 15 residues.

This chain links TRBV20-1 with TRBJ1-5; TCRdb proposes TRBD1, but this gene call is untestable without DNA. Germline V lookup: CDR1 DFQATT, CDR2 SNEGSKA (reference sequence). This CDR3 is built from 14 residues. The CDR3 loop reads CSASPDLGNQPQHF.

The J gene is TRBJ2-2, the V gene TRBV7-8; TCRdb proposes TRBD2, but this gene call is untestable without DNA. This CDR3 contains 15 residues. Germline V gives CDR1 SGHVS, CDR2 FQNEAQ. CDR3 region: CASSLVVGGPGELFF.

The V call is TRBV13, the J call TRBJ2-1; TCRdb's D call of TRBD1 is untestable without DNA. Germline values: CDR1 PRHDT, CDR2 FYEKMQ (reference sequence). This CDR3 region has 17 residues. CDR3 protein: CASSSPGGTGVYNEQFF.

The V and J genes are TRBV5-1 and TRBJ2-3; absent DNA, TCRdb's TRBD1 call cannot be checked. CDR1 and CDR2 from the germline V gene are SGHRS and YFSETQ. The length of the CDR3 is 15 residues. CDR3 protein: CASSFTLPGTDTQYF.

The rearrangement joins TRBV20-1 to TRBJ2-5; the D call of TRBD2 rests on TCRdb alone, since no DNA is present to check it. In germline, CDR1 is DFQATT, CDR2 SNEGSKA (reference sequence). CDR3 length: 14 residues. The CDR3 is CSARAWTSQETQYF.

The chain couples TRBV6-2 or TRBV6-3 to TRBJ1-1; as DNA is missing, the TRBD1 call by TCRdb cannot be tested. The CDR3 runs 14 residues. Germline CDR1 and CDR2: MNHEY and SVGEGT. The CDR3 here is CASSYGTGGTEAFF.